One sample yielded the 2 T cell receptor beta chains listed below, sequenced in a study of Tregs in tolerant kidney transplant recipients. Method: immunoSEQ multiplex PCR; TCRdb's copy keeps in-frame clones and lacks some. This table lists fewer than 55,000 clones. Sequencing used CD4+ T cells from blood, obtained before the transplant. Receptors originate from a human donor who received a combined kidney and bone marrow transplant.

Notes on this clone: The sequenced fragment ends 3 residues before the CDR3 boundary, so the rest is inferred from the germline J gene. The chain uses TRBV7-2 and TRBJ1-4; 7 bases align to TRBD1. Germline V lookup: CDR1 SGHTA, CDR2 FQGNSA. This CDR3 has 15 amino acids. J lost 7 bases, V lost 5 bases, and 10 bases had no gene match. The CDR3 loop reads CASSHIGTAPEKLFF. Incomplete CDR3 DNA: TGTGCCAGCAGCCATATCGGGACAGCCCCTGAAAAA. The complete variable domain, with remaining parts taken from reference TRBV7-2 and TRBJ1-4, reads GAGVSQSPSNKVTEKGKDVELRCDPISGHTALYWYRQSLGQGLEFLIYFQGNSAPDKSGLPSDRFSAERTGGSVSTLTIQRTQQEDSAVYLCASSHIGTAPEKLFFGSGTQLSVL.

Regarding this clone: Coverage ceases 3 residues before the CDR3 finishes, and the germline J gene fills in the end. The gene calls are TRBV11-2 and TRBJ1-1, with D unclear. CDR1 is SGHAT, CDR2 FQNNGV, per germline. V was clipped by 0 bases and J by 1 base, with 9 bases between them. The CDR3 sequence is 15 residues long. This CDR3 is CASSLDPVGNTEAFF. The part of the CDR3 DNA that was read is TGTGCCAGCAGCTTAGATCCGGTTGGGAACACTGAA.